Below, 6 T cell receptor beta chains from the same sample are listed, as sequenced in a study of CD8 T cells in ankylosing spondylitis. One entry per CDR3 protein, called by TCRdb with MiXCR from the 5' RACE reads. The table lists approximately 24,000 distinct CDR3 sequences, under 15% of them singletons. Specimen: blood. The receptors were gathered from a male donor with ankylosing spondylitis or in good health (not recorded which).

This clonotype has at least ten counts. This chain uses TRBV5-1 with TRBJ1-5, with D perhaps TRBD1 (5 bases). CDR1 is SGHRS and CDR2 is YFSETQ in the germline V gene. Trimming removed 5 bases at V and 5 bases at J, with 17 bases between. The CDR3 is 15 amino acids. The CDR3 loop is CASSSLGGADQPQHF. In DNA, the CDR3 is TGCGCCAGCAGTAGCCTCGGGGGTGCGGATCAGCCCCAGCATTTT.

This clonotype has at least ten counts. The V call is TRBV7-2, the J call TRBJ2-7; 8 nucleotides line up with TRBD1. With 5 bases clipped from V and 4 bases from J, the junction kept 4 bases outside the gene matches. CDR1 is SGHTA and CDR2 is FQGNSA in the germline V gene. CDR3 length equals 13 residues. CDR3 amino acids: CASSVGQGYEQYV. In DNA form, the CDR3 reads TGTGCCAGCAGCGTCGGACAGGGTTACGAGCAGTACGTC.

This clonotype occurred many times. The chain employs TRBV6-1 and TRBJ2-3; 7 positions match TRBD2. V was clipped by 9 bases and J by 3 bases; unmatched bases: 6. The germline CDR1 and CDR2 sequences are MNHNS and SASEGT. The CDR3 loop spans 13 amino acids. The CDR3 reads CASGEGGTDTQYF. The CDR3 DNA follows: TGTGCCAGTGGGGAGGGTGGAACAGATACGCAGTATTTT.

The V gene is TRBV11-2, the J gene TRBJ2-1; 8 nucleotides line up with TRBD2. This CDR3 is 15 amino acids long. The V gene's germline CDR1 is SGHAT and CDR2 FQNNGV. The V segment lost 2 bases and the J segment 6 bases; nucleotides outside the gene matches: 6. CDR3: CASSLTGGPINEQFF. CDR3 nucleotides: TGTGCCAGCAGCTTAACGGGGGGGCCCATCAATGAGCAGTTCTTC.

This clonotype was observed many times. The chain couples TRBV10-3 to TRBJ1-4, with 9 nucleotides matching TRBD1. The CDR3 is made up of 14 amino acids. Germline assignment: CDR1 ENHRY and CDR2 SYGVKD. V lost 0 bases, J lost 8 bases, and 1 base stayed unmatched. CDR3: CAISESTGGEKLFF. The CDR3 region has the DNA TGTGCCATCAGTGAGTCGACAGGGGGAGAAAAACTGTTTTTT.

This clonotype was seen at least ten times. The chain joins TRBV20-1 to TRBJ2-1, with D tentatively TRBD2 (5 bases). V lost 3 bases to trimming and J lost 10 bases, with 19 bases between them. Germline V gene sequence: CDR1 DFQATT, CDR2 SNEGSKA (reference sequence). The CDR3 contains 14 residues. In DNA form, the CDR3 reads TGCAGTGCTAGTTTGTCAGCCTCAGAGCGGGAGCAGTTCTTC. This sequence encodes CSASLSASEREQFF.